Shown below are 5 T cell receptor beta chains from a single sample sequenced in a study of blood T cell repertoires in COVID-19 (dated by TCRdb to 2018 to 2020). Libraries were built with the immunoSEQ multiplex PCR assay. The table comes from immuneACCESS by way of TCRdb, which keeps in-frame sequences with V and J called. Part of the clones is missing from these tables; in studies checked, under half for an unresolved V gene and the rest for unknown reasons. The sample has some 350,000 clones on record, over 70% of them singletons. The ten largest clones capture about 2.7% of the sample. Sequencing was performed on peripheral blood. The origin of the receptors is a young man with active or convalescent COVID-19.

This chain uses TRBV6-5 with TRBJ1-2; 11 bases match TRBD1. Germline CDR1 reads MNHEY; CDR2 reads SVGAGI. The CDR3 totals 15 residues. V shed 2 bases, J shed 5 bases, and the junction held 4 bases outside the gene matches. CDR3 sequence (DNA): TGTGCCAGCAGTTACCGGGACAGGGGGAATTATGGCTACACCTTC. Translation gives CASSYRDRGNYGYTF.

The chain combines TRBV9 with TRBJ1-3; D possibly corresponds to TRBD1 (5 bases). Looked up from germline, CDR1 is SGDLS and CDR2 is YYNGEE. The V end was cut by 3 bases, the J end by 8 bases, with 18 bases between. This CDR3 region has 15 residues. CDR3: CASSATGGAGDTIYF. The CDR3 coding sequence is TGTGCCAGCAGCGCGACGGGAGGGGCCGGTGACACCATATATTTT.

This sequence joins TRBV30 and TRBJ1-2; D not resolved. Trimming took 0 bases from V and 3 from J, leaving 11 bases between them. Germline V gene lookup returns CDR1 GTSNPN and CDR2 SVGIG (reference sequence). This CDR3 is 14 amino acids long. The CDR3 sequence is CAWSVRRRDYGYTF. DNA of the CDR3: TGTGCCTGGAGTGTACGAAGGAGGGACTATGGCTACACCTTC.

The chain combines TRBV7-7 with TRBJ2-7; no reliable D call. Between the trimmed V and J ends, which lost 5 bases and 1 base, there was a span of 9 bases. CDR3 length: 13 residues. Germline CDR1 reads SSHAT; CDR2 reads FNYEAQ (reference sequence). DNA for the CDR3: TGTGCCAGCAGCATAGACGGGTCCTACGAGCAGTACTTC. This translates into CASSIDGSYEQYF.

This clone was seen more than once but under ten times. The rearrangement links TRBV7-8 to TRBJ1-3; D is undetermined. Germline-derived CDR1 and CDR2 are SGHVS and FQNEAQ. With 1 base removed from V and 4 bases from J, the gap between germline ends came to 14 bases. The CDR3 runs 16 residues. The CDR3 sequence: CASSLGRGRTGNTIYF. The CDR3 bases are TGTGCCAGCAGCTTAGGAAGAGGCCGAACAGGAAACACCATATATTTT.